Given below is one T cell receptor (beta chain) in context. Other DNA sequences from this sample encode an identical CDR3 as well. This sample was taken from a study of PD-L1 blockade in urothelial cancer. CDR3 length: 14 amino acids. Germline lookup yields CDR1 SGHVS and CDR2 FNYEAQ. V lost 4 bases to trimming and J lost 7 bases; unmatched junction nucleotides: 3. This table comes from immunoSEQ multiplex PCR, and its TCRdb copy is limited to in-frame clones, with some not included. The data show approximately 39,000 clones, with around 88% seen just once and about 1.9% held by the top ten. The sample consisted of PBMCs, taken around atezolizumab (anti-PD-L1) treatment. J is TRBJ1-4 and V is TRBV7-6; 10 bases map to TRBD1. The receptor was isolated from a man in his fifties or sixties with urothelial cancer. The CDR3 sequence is CASSYGQGGEKLFF. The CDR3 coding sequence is TGTGCCAGCAGCTATGGACAGGGGGGTGAAAAACTGTTTTTT.